A selection of T cell receptor beta chains follows, all from one sample in a study of response to subunit inactivated influenza vaccine. TCRdb itself ran the RT-PCR reads through MiXCR, one entry per CDR3 protein. The sample consists of about 800,000 distinct CDR3 sequences, around 20% of them appearing once. This specimen consisted of PBMCs from blood, obtained less than 6 days after vaccination. These receptors were taken from a man aged 45-65 years who received an inactivated influenza vaccine. Each CDR3 is given with its conserved first and last residue. D genes are given only for firm matches. Size is omitted from some rows. Given values are once, few, many or a class for expanded clones.

J gene: TRBJ2-7; D gene: TRBD1; clone size: few; V gene: TRBV29-1; CDR3 protein: CSVGQGDSYEQYF; CDR3 DNA: TGCAGCGTTGGACAGGGGGATTCCTACGAGCAGTACTTC
J gene: TRBJ1-1; D gene: TRBD1; clone size: -; V gene: TRBV9; CDR3 protein: CASSVGEGARTEAFF; CDR3 DNA: TGTGCCAGCAGCGTAGGGGAGGGGGCGCGGACTGAAGCTTTCTTT
J gene: TRBJ2-1; D gene: -; clone size: -; V gene: TRBV10-3; CDR3 protein: CAISDQGTYNEQFF; CDR3 DNA: TGTGCCATCAGTGACCAGGGTACCTACAATGAGCAGTTCTTC
J gene: TRBJ2-3; D gene: TRBD1; clone size: -; V gene: TRBV5-1; CDR3 protein: CASSTGQRGTDTQYF; CDR3 DNA: TGCGCCAGCAGCACGGGACAGAGGGGCACAGATACGCAGTATTTT
J gene: TRBJ2-3; D gene: TRBD2; clone size: -; V gene: TRBV4-2; CDR3 protein: CASSQTLLPGLAGGTDTQYF; CDR3 DNA: TGTGCCAGCAGCCAAACGTTACTACCGGGACTAGCGGGGGGAACAGATACGCAGTATTTT
J gene: TRBJ2-2; D gene: -; clone size: few; V gene: TRBV29-1; CDR3 protein: CSVEPNANTGELFF; CDR3 DNA: TGCAGCGTTGAACCGAACGCGAACACCGGGGAGCTGTTTTTT
J gene: TRBJ2-1; D gene: -; clone size: -; V gene: TRBV7-2; CDR3 protein: CASKPSAAMRNEQFF; CDR3 DNA: TGTGCCAGCAAACCATCGGCAGCTATGCGCAATGAGCAGTTCTTC
J gene: TRBJ1-2; D gene: TRBD1; clone size: -; V gene: TRBV4-2; CDR3 protein: CASSQLPGQGEYGYTF; CDR3 DNA: TGTGCCAGCAGCCAATTGCCTGGACAGGGAGAATATGGCTACACCTTC
J gene: TRBJ2-7; D gene: TRBD1; clone size: few; V gene: TRBV7-2; CDR3 protein: CASSRDRGNSYEQYF; CDR3 DNA: TGTGCCAGCAGCAGGGACAGGGGAAACTCCTACGAGCAGTACTTC
J gene: TRBJ1-6; D gene: -; clone size: few; V gene: TRBV5-1; CDR3 protein: CASSEGYLGSPLHF; CDR3 DNA: TGCGCCAGCAGCGAGGGGTATTTAGGTTCACCCCTCCACTTT
J gene: TRBJ2-1; D gene: -; clone size: -; V gene: TRBV5-6; CDR3 protein: CASRRGTGSYNEQFF; CDR3 DNA: TGTGCCAGCAGGAGAGGGACGGGCTCCTACAATGAGCAGTTCTTC
J gene: TRBJ2-3; D gene: -; clone size: -; V gene: TRBV14; CDR3 protein: CASSSSRRDTQYF; CDR3 DNA: TGTGCCAGCAGCTCTTCTAGAAGAGATACGCAGTATTTT
J gene: TRBJ2-5; D gene: -; clone size: -; V gene: TRBV29-1; CDR3 protein: CSVEAAGPWTQYF; CDR3 DNA: TGCAGCGTTGAAGCTGCGGGTCCATGGACCCAGTACTTC
J gene: TRBJ2-1; D gene: TRBD2; clone size: -; V gene: TRBV5-5; CDR3 protein: CASSLAAGGFYNEQFF; CDR3 DNA: TGTGCCAGCAGCTTGGCAGCGGGGGGGTTCTACAATGAGCAGTTCTTC
J gene: TRBJ2-1; D gene: -; clone size: -; V gene: TRBV5-6; CDR3 protein: CASSLGRRGASSYNEQFF; CDR3 DNA: TGTGCCAGCAGCTTGGGAAGGCGAGGGGCCAGCTCCTACAATGAGCAGTTCTTC
J gene: TRBJ2-3; D gene: -; clone size: -; V gene: TRBV20-1; CDR3 protein: CSASAGPFPDTQYF; CDR3 DNA: TGCAGTGCTAGTGCAGGGCCATTCCCCGATACGCAGTATTTT
J gene: TRBJ2-1; D gene: TRBD2; clone size: -; V gene: TRBV18; CDR3 protein: CASSPPGLGDFEQFF; CDR3 DNA: TGTGCCAGCTCACCGCCGGGACTAGGGGACTTTGAGCAGTTCTTC
J gene: TRBJ1-2; D gene: -; clone size: many; V gene: TRBV7-9; CDR3 protein: CASSSVGDGYTF; CDR3 DNA: TGTGCCAGCAGCTCAGTTGGGGATGGCTACACCTTC
J gene: TRBJ2-7; D gene: -; clone size: few; V gene: TRBV11-2; CDR3 protein: CASSWIMDTGTYEQYF; CDR3 DNA: TGTGCCAGCAGCTGGATCATGGACACAGGGACCTACGAGCAGTACTTC
J gene: TRBJ2-1; D gene: TRBD1; clone size: -; V gene: TRBV12-3/TRBV12-4; CDR3 protein: CASSEGQGTYNEQFF; CDR3 DNA: TGTGCCAGCAGTGAGGGACAGGGAACCTACAATGAGCAGTTCTTC
J gene: TRBJ1-4; D gene: -; clone size: few; V gene: TRBV5-1; CDR3 protein: CASSLTDASTNEKLFF; CDR3 DNA: TGCGCCAGCAGCCTAACTGATGCCTCAACTAATGAAAAACTGTTTTTT
J gene: TRBJ1-2; D gene: -; clone size: many; V gene: TRBV20-1; CDR3 protein: CSARTANYGYTF; CDR3 DNA: TGCAGTGCTAGAACGGCCAACTATGGCTACACCTTC
J gene: TRBJ2-5; D gene: TRBD1; clone size: few; V gene: TRBV5-1; CDR3 protein: CASTTQGALETQYF; CDR3 DNA: TGCGCCAGCACCACCCAGGGGGCCCTGGAGACCCAGTACTTC
J gene: TRBJ2-7; D gene: -; clone size: few; V gene: TRBV20-1; CDR3 protein: CSASSLQSYEQYF; CDR3 DNA: TGCAGTGCTAGTTCTTTACAATCCTACGAGCAGTACTTC
J gene: TRBJ1-1; D gene: -; clone size: -; V gene: TRBV6-2/TRBV6-3; CDR3 protein: CASSPVASFEAFF; CDR3 DNA: TGTGCCAGCAGCCCTGTGGCCAGCTTTGAAGCTTTCTTT
J gene: TRBJ2-5; D gene: TRBD2; clone size: -; V gene: TRBV20-1; CDR3 protein: CSARSGRTQETQYF; CDR3 DNA: TGCAGTGCTAGGAGCGGGAGGACTCAAGAGACCCAGTACTTC
J gene: TRBJ1-2; D gene: -; clone size: few; V gene: TRBV7-2; CDR3 protein: CASSLVPPYGYTF; CDR3 DNA: TGTGCCAGCAGCTTAGTCCCACCCTATGGCTACACCTTC
J gene: TRBJ1-1; D gene: -; clone size: few; V gene: TRBV6-2/TRBV6-3; CDR3 protein: CASSLTPRVEAFF; CDR3 DNA: TGTGCCAGCAGTCTTACCCCCAGGGTTGAAGCTTTCTTT
J gene: TRBJ1-5; D gene: -; clone size: -; V gene: TRBV12-3/TRBV12-4; CDR3 protein: CASSLRGMGNQPQHF; CDR3 DNA: TGTGCCAGCAGTTTAAGGGGGATGGGCAATCAGCCCCAGCATTTT
J gene: TRBJ2-7; D gene: -; clone size: few; V gene: TRBV28; CDR3 protein: CASSLPGLGAYEQYF; CDR3 DNA: TGTGCCAGCAGTTTACCGGGCCTCGGCGCCTACGAGCAGTACTTC
J gene: TRBJ2-7; D gene: -; clone size: -; V gene: TRBV7-9; CDR3 protein: CASRKAESIDEQYF; CDR3 DNA: TGTGCCAGCAGGAAAGCGGAATCGATAGACGAGCAGTACTTC
J gene: TRBJ2-7; D gene: -; clone size: few; V gene: TRBV10-3; CDR3 protein: CAISEQGWEQYF; CDR3 DNA: TGTGCCATCAGTGAACAGGGATGGGAGCAGTACTTC
J gene: TRBJ2-1; D gene: -; clone size: few; V gene: TRBV5-1; CDR3 protein: CASSLGGRDEQFF; CDR3 DNA: TGCGCCAGCAGCTTGGGGGGTCGCGATGAGCAGTTCTTC
J gene: TRBJ2-1; D gene: TRBD2; clone size: few; V gene: TRBV20-1; CDR3 protein: CSARGLAGGPSYNEQFF; CDR3 DNA: TGCAGTGCCAGAGGGCTAGCGGGGGGGCCCTCCTACAATGAGCAGTTCTTC
J gene: TRBJ2-3; D gene: TRBD2; clone size: -; V gene: TRBV5-1; CDR3 protein: CASKGPSGTGRSTDTQYF; CDR3 DNA: TGCGCCAGCAAAGGCCCTAGCGGGACTGGAAGGAGCACAGATACGCAGTATTTT
J gene: TRBJ2-1; D gene: -; clone size: many; V gene: TRBV20-1; CDR3 protein: CSARDSYNEQFF; CDR3 DNA: TGCAGTGCTAGGGACAGTTACAATGAGCAGTTCTTC
J gene: TRBJ1-5; D gene: TRBD1; clone size: few; V gene: TRBV28; CDR3 protein: CASRRGQYSNQPQHF; CDR3 DNA: TGTGCCAGCAGACGGGGACAGTATAGCAATCAGCCCCAGCATTTT
J gene: TRBJ2-7; D gene: -; clone size: few; V gene: TRBV5-6; CDR3 protein: CASSFYLRGNEQYF; CDR3 DNA: TGTGCCAGCAGCTTTTATCTGCGGGGAAACGAGCAGTACTTC
J gene: TRBJ2-3; D gene: -; clone size: -; V gene: TRBV4-2; CDR3 protein: CASSQEPYSAGTDTQYF; CDR3 DNA: TGCGCCAGCAGCCAAGAGCCATATAGTGCTGGCACAGATACGCAGTATTTT
J gene: TRBJ2-2; D gene: TRBD1; clone size: few; V gene: TRBV20-1; CDR3 protein: CSARGQGGGELFF; CDR3 DNA: TGCAGTGCTAGGGGACAGGGTGGCGGGGAGCTGTTTTTT
J gene: TRBJ2-3; D gene: TRBD2; clone size: -; V gene: TRBV6-1; CDR3 protein: CASRTVGGYTDTQYF; CDR3 DNA: TGTGCCAGCAGGACGGTGGGGGGGTACACAGATACGCAGTATTTT
J gene: TRBJ2-7; D gene: -; clone size: few; V gene: TRBV29-1; CDR3 protein: CSVGSNGGNEQYF; CDR3 DNA: TGCAGCGTGGGCTCGAATGGGGGAAACGAGCAGTACTTC
J gene: TRBJ1-1; D gene: TRBD1; clone size: -; V gene: TRBV4-1; CDR3 protein: CASGYPRGRSSEAFF; CDR3 DNA: TGCGCCAGCGGCTACCCCAGGGGGCGTTCTAGTGAAGCTTTCTTT